These 13 T cell receptor beta chains came from one sample sequenced in a study of CD8 T cells in ankylosing spondylitis. TCRdb passed the 5' RACE reads through MiXCR, listing each CDR3 protein once. This sample carries a few hundred thousand distinct CDR3 sequences, around 20% of them seen once, and the ten largest clones take around 14%. The source material was blood, either unsorted or a sorted T cell fraction (not recorded which). All receptors derive from a male donor with ankylosing spondylitis or in good health (not recorded which).

The chain links TRBV12-3 or TRBV12-4 to TRBJ2-1; D unclear. V was cut by 6 bases and J by 4 bases, with 10 bases left in between. The CDR3 sequence is 13 residues long. CDR3 DNA sequence: TGTGCCAGCAGGGCGAGGCAGTACAATGAGCAGTTCTTC. Residues: CASRARQYNEQFF.

This clonotype was seen a handful of times. CDR3: CASSVGSRTEAFF. The CDR3 DNA is TGTGCCAGCAGCGTAGGTTCGAGAACTGAAGCTTTCTTT. This chain uses TRBV9 with TRBJ1-1; no firm D call. The CDR3 extends over 13 amino acids. Trimming cost V 0 bases and J 5 bases, with 8 bases left between them. CDR1 is SGDLS, CDR2 YYNGEE, per germline.

This clonotype was recorded at least ten times. CDR3 sequence reads: CSVVIRVGANQPQHF. CDR3 DNA sequence: TGCAGCGTTGTTATCCGAGTGGGGGCCAATCAGCCCCAGCATTTT. The rearrangement uses TRBV29-1 and TRBJ1-5; tentatively, D is TRBD1 (6 bases). Trimming took off 4 bases at V and 3 bases at J, with 16 bases between the two ends. In germline, CDR1 is SQVTM, CDR2 ANQGSEA. CDR3 length equals 15 residues.

This clonotype has only a few counts. The rearrangement joins TRBV7-8 to TRBJ2-3; 9 bases are shared with TRBD1. The trim removed 5 bases at V and 3 bases at J, leaving 6 bases unmatched. The CDR3 has 15 amino acids. The germline CDR1 and CDR2 sequences are SGHVS and FQNEAQ. CDR3 nucleotides: TGTGCCAGCAGCACCGGGACAGGGAGTACAGATACGCAGTATTTT. It codes for CASSTGTGSTDTQYF.

This clonotype was recorded a few times. The chain couples TRBV12-3 or TRBV12-4 to TRBJ2-6; 12 bases align to TRBD2. The V segment lost 4 bases and the J segment 10 bases; nucleotides outside the gene matches: 8. This CDR3 is built from 16 residues. The DNA for the CDR3 is TGTGCCAGCAGTTCTAGCGGGGGGGCCCTAGGGAACGTCCTGACTTTC. Its translation: CASSSSGGALGNVLTF.

V and J are TRBV27 and TRBJ2-7; TRBD2 agrees at 9 bases. The V segment lost 2 bases and the J segment 2 bases; nucleotides outside the gene matches: 4. The CDR3 has 15 amino acids. The V gene's germline CDR1 is MNHEY and CDR2 SMNVEV (reference sequence). CDR3 sequence: CASSLQAGGPYEQYF. The DNA of the CDR3 is TGTGCCAGCAGTTTACAAGCGGGGGGTCCCTACGAGCAGTACTTC.

The rearrangement joins TRBV19 to TRBJ2-2, with 7 bases lining up with TRBD2. Germline lookup yields CDR1 LNHDA and CDR2 SQIVND (reference sequence). V dropped 7 bases and J dropped 5; count of bases not matched to a gene: 13. The CDR3 is 16 residues long. CDR3 in amino acids: CASTPPGGIGTGELFF. The DNA of the CDR3 is TGTGCCAGTACCCCACCCGGGGGGATCGGGACCGGGGAGCTGTTTTTT.

The chain combines TRBV20-1 with TRBJ2-7; 8 bases are shared with TRBD1. This CDR3 is 16 amino acids long. With V trimmed by 3 bases and J by 3 bases, 13 bases remained unmatched. CDR1 DFQATT and CDR2 SNEGSKA come from the germline V gene (reference sequence). DNA of the CDR3: TGCAGTGCTAGGGGGGGATCACAGGGGGTTTACTACGAGCAGTACTTC. Translation gives CSARGGSQGVYYEQYF.

For this clonotype: A clone one base away is much larger, so this may be a read error. The rearrangement links TRBV6-5 to TRBJ2-2, with D tentatively TRBD2 (5 bases). The CDR3 is made up of 14 amino acids. Trimming removed 2 bases at V and 3 bases at J, with 7 bases between. Germline-derived CDR1 and CDR2 are MNHEY and SVGAGI. In DNA, the CDR3 is TGTGCCAGCAGTTACGGAGCGGACACCGGGGAGCTGTTTTTT. This translates into CASSYGADTGELFF.

Only one count was recorded for this clonotype. CDR3 protein: CASSNRGQGRPDTQYF. The CDR3 nucleotides are TGTGCCAGCAGTAACCGGGGACAGGGTCGCCCAGATACGCAGTATTTT. The J gene is TRBJ2-3, the V gene TRBV28, with 9 bases fitting TRBD1. Germline CDR1 and CDR2: MDHEN and SYDVKM. The CDR3 spans 16 residues. V gave up 5 bases and J gave up 4 bases; unmatched junction bases: 10.

This clonotype appeared many times. The chain is built from TRBV7-3 and TRBJ2-3, with D tentatively TRBD1 (6 bases). The V end lost 8 bases, the J end lost 5 bases, and 20 bases lay between the germline ends. CDR3 length: 15 amino acids. Per germline, CDR1 SGHTA and CDR2 FQGTGA. CDR3 sequence reads: CASSLIAGERDTQYF. The CDR3 region has the DNA TGTGCCAGCTCCCTAATCGCAGGGGAGAGAGATACGCAGTATTTT.

The chain joins TRBV29-1 to TRBJ1-1; 7 bases fit TRBD1. This CDR3 contains 11 residues. Germline values: CDR1 SQVTM, CDR2 ANQGSEA. V shed 3 bases, J shed 6 bases, and the junction held 1 base outside the gene matches. CDR3 nucleotides: TGCAGCGTTGAGGGGACAGCTGAAGCTTTCTTT. The encoded protein is CSVEGTAEAFF.

This clonotype was seen a few times. This chain connects TRBV29-1 to TRBJ1-2; the D gene is possibly TRBD1 (5 bases). From germline, CDR1 is SQVTM and CDR2 ANQGSEA. V was clipped by 7 bases and J by 2 bases, with 11 bases between them. The CDR3 has 12 amino acids. In nucleotides, the CDR3 is TGCAGCGCCCTCCAGGGAAACTATGGCTACACCTTC. As protein: CSALQGNYGYTF.